This T cell receptor (beta chain) is drawn from a study of blood T cell repertoires in COVID-19. Overall study: Sample material is recorded as cDNA or gDNA derived from T cells, B-cell-depleted T cells, or PBMCs.

The ends were cut back, 3 bases at V and 0 bases at J, with 15 bases in the middle. The CDR3 extends over 16 amino acids. Germline CDR1 reads LNHDA; CDR2 reads SQIVND (reference sequence). In the authors' workflow: How many nucleated cells were present was estimated from reference gene primer amplification. Method: immunoSEQ multiplex PCR; TCRdb's copy keeps in-frame clones and lacks some. The V and J calls and clone size are taken from that table; D and trimming were inferred from the DNA. This sample has some 270,000 clones, with nearly 90% found just once. Sequenced input: PBMCs or T cells enriched from blood (not recorded which). The chain couples TRBV19 to TRBJ2-7; a weak D match, TRBD1 (6 bases). This TCR was recovered from a woman aged 60 to 75 who had recovered from COVID-19. The CDR3 DNA follows: TGTGCCAGTAGTATCTCCACAGGGATTATCTCCTACGAGCAGTACTTC. Translated: CASSISTGIISYEQYF.